Listed here are 28 T cell receptor beta chains from one sample, sequenced in a study of T-cell reconstitution after alpha-beta-depleted transplantation in children. Unique molecular identifiers featured in how the TCRbeta library was prepared. In TCRdb, the PCR reads were re-called with MiXCR into one record per CDR3 protein. This table has some 840,000 distinct CDR3 sequences, roughly 15% appearing once. Sequences were derived from PBMCs, mostly from graft donor cells, sampled 360 days after TCRalphabeta/CD19-depleted stem cell transplant. The receptors originated from a male patient younger than 18 who had a stem cell transplant for acute lymphoblastic leukemia, so the T cells may come from the graft donor.

This clonotype was seen many times. This chain joins TRBV7-9 and TRBJ2-5; D call uncertain. This CDR3 has 15 amino acids. Germline loops: CDR1 SEHNR, CDR2 FQNEAQ (reference sequence). Deletions cut 0 bases from V and 1 base from J, with 9 bases between. The CDR3 nucleotides read TGTGCCAGCAGCTTAGCCGCACGGATCCAAGAGACCCAGTACTTC. Translating it yields CASSLAARIQETQYF.

The rearrangement links TRBV5-1 to TRBJ2-7, with D maybe TRBD1 (6 bases). The V gene lost 4 bases and the J gene lost 2 bases, with 16 bases spanning the gap. Germline CDR1 SGHRS, CDR2 YFSETQ. CDR3 length: 15 amino acids. CDR3 amino acids: CASSLQGPRPYEQYF. CDR3 nucleotides: TGCGCCAGCAGCCTACAGGGACCGCGCCCCTACGAGCAGTACTTC. Supplemented by reference TRBV5-1 and TRBJ2-7, the full variable domain reads KAGVTQTPRYLIKTRGQQVTLSCSPISGHRSVSWYQQTPGQGLQFLFEYFSETQRNKGNFPGRFSGRQFSNSRSEMNVSTLELGDSALYLCASSLQGPRPYEQYFGPGTRLTVT.

This clonotype was detected only a few times. This chain connects TRBV18 to TRBJ2-5; 7 bases are a match to TRBD2. This CDR3 is 13 amino acids long. Germline CDR1 reads KGHSH; CDR2 reads LQKENI. Unmatched junction bases numbered 3, after V lost 4 bases and J lost 4 bases. The CDR3 loop reads CASSLGEGETQYF. DNA of the CDR3: TGTGCCAGCTCACTGGGGGAGGGAGAGACCCAGTACTTC.

In DNA, the CDR3 is TGTGCCAGCACCCCGGGTGAAGTCCTATACAATGAGCAGTTCTTC. Translating it yields CASTPGEVLYNEQFF. V is TRBV3-1 and J is TRBJ2-1, with D uncertain. This CDR3 has 15 amino acids. CDR1 is LGHDT and CDR2 is YNNKEL in the germline V gene (reference sequence). The V end lost 7 bases, the J end lost 4 bases, and 17 bases lay between the germline ends.

The genes are TRBV10-3 and TRBJ2-7, with 7 nucleotides matching TRBD1. After removal of 4 bases from V and 4 bases from J, the junction contained 4 bases not matched to a gene. Per the germline V gene, CDR1 is ENHRY and CDR2 is SYGVKD. The CDR3 is 13 amino acids. In DNA form, the CDR3 reads TGTGCCATCAGTGGGGACAGCTGGTACGAGCAGTACTTC. The encoded protein is CAISGDSWYEQYF.

The rearrangement joins TRBV11-1 to TRBJ2-2; D is uncertain. This CDR3 is 20 amino acids long. Germline-derived CDR1 and CDR2 are SGHAT and FQDESV (reference sequence). Trimming removed 4 bases at V and 2 bases at J, with 26 bases between. The CDR3 sequence: CASSSPRNSPERINTGELFF. The CDR3 DNA sequence: TGTGCCAGCAGCTCACCCAGAAATTCTCCCGAGAGAATAAACACCGGGGAGCTGTTTTTT.

This clonotype was seen repeatedly, ten times or more. The genes are TRBV12-3 or TRBV12-4 and TRBJ2-3; perhaps TRBD2 as D (5 bases). Trimming took off 1 base at V and 4 bases at J, with 12 bases between the two ends. The CDR3 is 15 residues long. CDR3 nucleotides: TGTGCCAGCAGTTTAGGTGCGGGTAGCGCAGATACGCAGTATTTT. Translation: CASSLGAGSADTQYF.

This clonotype came up a few times. The chain has TRBV18 and TRBJ2-7, with a weak D call TRBD2 (5 bases). CDR1 is KGHSH, CDR2 LQKENI, per germline. Deletions cut 3 bases from V and 4 bases from J, with 10 bases between. This CDR3 has 13 residues. The DNA of the CDR3 is TGTGCCAGCTCACCGTTAAGGACTTACGAGCAGTACTTC. It codes for CASSPLRTYEQYF.

This clonotype has at least ten counts. In nucleotides, the CDR3 is TGCAGCGGGTCAGGGTCTAATGAAAAACTGTTTTTT. It codes for CSGSGSNEKLFF. V is TRBV29-1 and J is TRBJ1-4; D may be TRBD1 (5 bases). CDR3 length equals 12 residues. Trimming cost V 7 bases and J 3 bases, with 9 bases left between them. The germline V gene has CDR1 SQVTM and CDR2 ANQGSEA.

The chain has TRBV20-1 and TRBJ2-7; D might be TRBD1 or TRBD2, each matching 7 bases. The germline V gene encodes CDR1 DFQATT and CDR2 SNEGSKA (reference sequence). This CDR3 has 14 amino acids. V dropped 6 bases and J dropped 7 bases, with 22 bases sitting between them. Here the CDR3 reads CSARAFYRGGEQYF. CDR3 sequence (DNA): TGCAGTGCAAGGGCCTTTTACAGGGGAGGGGAGCAGTACTTC.

This clonotype has more than one count but fewer than ten. The gene calls are TRBV4-1 and TRBJ2-3, with 7 bases matching TRBD1. This CDR3 comprises 17 residues. Germline values: CDR1 MGHRA, CDR2 YSYEKL. J gave up 2 bases and V 0 bases, and 8 bases lay outside the gene matches. The CDR3 region is CASSQDPDREYTDTQYF. CDR3 DNA sequence: TGCGCCAGCAGCCAAGATCCCGACAGGGAATACACAGATACGCAGTATTTT.

The chain has TRBV11-2 and TRBJ2-7; 7 bases align to TRBD2. CDR1 is SGHAT and CDR2 is FQNNGV in the germline V gene. V shed 0 bases, J shed 2 bases, and the junction held 7 bases outside the gene matches. The CDR3 sequence is 16 residues long. The CDR3 nucleotides are TGTGCCAGCAGCTTAGATCGGGCTAGCGGCGCCTACGAGCAGTACTTC. Protein product: CASSLDRASGAYEQYF.

The chain is built from TRBV6-5 and TRBJ1-2, with D hard to call. The CDR3 spans 14 residues. With 0 bases removed from V and 7 bases from J, the gap between germline ends came to 12 bases. CDR1 is MNHEY and CDR2 is SVGAGI in the germline V gene. The CDR3 DNA reads TGTGCCAGCAGTTACTCGATTGGAGAGGGTGGCTACACCTTC. It is translated as CASSYSIGEGGYTF.

This rearrangement joins TRBV5-1 to TRBJ2-3; D perhaps matches TRBD1 (5 bases). This CDR3 is 14 amino acids long. Trimming pared 6 bases from V and 0 bases from J, leaving 11 bases between. Germline values: CDR1 SGHRS, CDR2 YFSETQ. The CDR3 loop reads CASKGVVSTDTQYF. Written as DNA, the CDR3 is TGCGCCAGCAAAGGGGTCGTTAGCACAGATACGCAGTATTTT. Variable domain in full (rest from reference TRBV5-1 and TRBJ2-3): KAGVTQTPRYLIKTRGQQVTLSCSPISGHRSVSWYQQTPGQGLQFLFEYFSETQRNKGNFPGRFSGRQFSNSRSEMNVSTLELGDSALYLCASKGVVSTDTQYFGPGTRLTVL.

In this sample, this clonotype turned up a few times. The chain is built from TRBV11-2 and TRBJ2-3; weak D call: TRBD2 (6 bases). This CDR3 spans 16 amino acids. The germline V and J ends were trimmed by 1 base and 4 bases, with 15 bases remaining between them. Germline-derived CDR1 and CDR2 are SGHAT and FQNNGV. CDR3 protein: CASSLGPGEGADTQYF. The CDR3 DNA reads TGTGCCAGCAGCTTAGGGCCGGGGGAAGGGGCAGATACGCAGTATTTT.

The chain joins TRBV19 to TRBJ1-5; D ambiguous. Germline lookup yields CDR1 LNHDA and CDR2 SQIVND (reference sequence). Trimming pared 6 bases from V and 2 bases from J, leaving 14 bases between. This CDR3 is built from 15 residues. This CDR3 reads CASSRGKQGNQPQHF. CDR3 DNA: TGTGCCAGTAGCCGGGGAAAGCAGGGCAATCAGCCCCAGCATTTT.

This clonotype has ten or more counts. The chain recombines TRBV5-1 with TRBJ2-1; 9 bases are a match to TRBD2. The germline CDR1 and CDR2 sequences are SGHRS and YFSETQ. Unmatched junction bases numbered 9, after V lost 2 bases and J lost 3 bases. CDR3 length: 17 amino acids. CDR3 bases: TGCGCCAGCAGCTTAAGAGACGGACTAGCGCTCTACAATGAGCAGTTCTTC. Translation: CASSLRDGLALYNEQFF.

V is TRBV2 and J is TRBJ2-7, with 7 bases matching TRBD1. The germline V gene has CDR1 SNHLY and CDR2 FYNNEI. The length of the CDR3 is 14 residues. The ends lost 2 bases at V and 3 bases at J; junction bases unmatched: 4. CDR3: CASSERDRVYEQYF. CDR3 DNA: TGTGCCAGCAGTGAACGGGACAGAGTCTACGAGCAGTACTTC. The full variable domain, rest sourced from reference TRBV2 and TRBJ2-7, is EPEVTQTPSHQVTQMGQEVILRCVPISNHLYFYWYRQILGQKVEFLVSFYNNEISEKSEIFDDQFSVERPDGSNFTLKIRSTKLEDSAMYFCASSERDRVYEQYFGPGTRLTVT.

The chain couples TRBV15 to TRBJ1-5; D is perhaps TRBD1 (5 bases). V lost 0 bases to trimming and J lost 6 bases, with 9 bases between them. The CDR3 extends over 14 amino acids. Germline CDR1 and CDR2: LNHNV and YYDKDF (reference sequence). The chain's CDR3 is CATSRDRQGQPQHF. In nucleotides, the CDR3 is TGTGCCACCAGCAGAGACCGGCAGGGTCAGCCCCAGCATTTT.

The chain couples TRBV30 to TRBJ2-7, with TRBD2 matching over 9 bases. The V segment lost 5 bases and the J segment 2 bases; nucleotides outside the gene matches: 7. The CDR3 spans 14 residues. CDR1 is GTSNPN and CDR2 is SVGIG in the germline V gene (reference sequence). CDR3 nucleotides: TGTGCCTGGGGGGGACCTAGCGGGACCTACGAGCAGTACTTC. Protein: CAWGGPSGTYEQYF.

This clonotype was seen ten or more times. The chain is built from TRBV20-1 and TRBJ2-1; the match to TRBD2 covers 12 bases. CDR1 is DFQATT and CDR2 is SNEGSKA in the germline V gene (reference sequence). The V segment lost 3 bases and the J segment 7 bases; nucleotides outside the gene matches: 10. This CDR3 region has 16 residues. Here the CDR3 DNA reads TGCAGTGCTAGGGGGATGAGACTAGCGGGAGTTAATGAGCAGTTCTTC. The encoded protein is CSARGMRLAGVNEQFF.

The chain uses TRBV20-1 and TRBJ1-2, with D perhaps matching TRBD1 (6 bases). Trimming took 6 bases from V and 5 from J, leaving 19 bases between them. Germline V gene sequence: CDR1 DFQATT, CDR2 SNEGSKA (reference sequence). This CDR3 comprises 14 residues. For the CDR3, the DNA is TGCAGTGCAAACTACAGGGCCGGGAATTATGGCTACACCTTC. It translates to CSANYRAGNYGYTF.

This clonotype was counted at least ten times. J is TRBJ1-4 and V is TRBV27; maybe TRBD1 (5 bases). Trimming removed 4 bases from V and 6 bases from J, with 15 bases in between. CDR1 and CDR2 (germline): MNHEY, SMNVEV (reference sequence). The CDR3 has 15 residues. CDR3 protein: CASSWFGGRDEKLFF. In DNA, the CDR3 is TGTGCCAGCAGTTGGTTCGGGGGACGGGATGAAAAACTGTTTTTT.

This clonotype has just a few counts. The rearrangement uses TRBV27 and TRBJ2-7, with 11 bases matching TRBD2. Germline loops: CDR1 MNHEY, CDR2 SMNVEV (reference sequence). With 6 bases clipped from V and 5 bases from J, the junction kept 6 bases outside the gene matches. There are 14 residues in the CDR3. The CDR3 sequence is CASSRTSGSNEQYF. In DNA, the CDR3 is TGTGCCAGCAGCCGCACTAGCGGGAGTAACGAGCAGTACTTC.

This sequence joins TRBV6-1 and TRBJ2-3; D is perhaps TRBD1 (5 bases). The CDR3 loop spans 16 amino acids. The germline V gene has CDR1 MNHNS and CDR2 SASEGT. The germline V and J ends were trimmed by 6 bases and 0 bases, with 16 bases remaining between them. The CDR3, as DNA: TGTGCCAGCAGATTCGACAGATTTTCTAGCACAGATACGCAGTATTTT. It codes for CASRFDRFSSTDTQYF.

This clonotype was detected many times. The V call is TRBV6-6, the J call TRBJ2-7, with 7 bases that match TRBD2. V lost 7 bases to trimming and J lost 9 bases; unmatched junction nucleotides: 12. Germline-derived CDR1 and CDR2 are MNHNY and SVGAGI (reference sequence). The CDR3 extends over 13 amino acids. This CDR3 reads CASTLKSGNRQYF. CDR3 nucleotides: TGTGCCAGCACCCTAAAAAGCGGGAATCGGCAGTACTTC.

This clonotype has a count of ten or more. CDR3 nucleotides: TGTGCCAGCAGTTACTCGTTCGGGGGGCGCGGGGGCTCCTACGAGCAGTACTTC. Protein sequence: CASSYSFGGRGGSYEQYF. The chain combines TRBV6-5 with TRBJ2-7, with a weak D call TRBD2 (7 bases). The CDR3 spans 18 residues. The germline gives CDR1 MNHEY, CDR2 SVGAGI. V was shortened by 0 bases and J by 0 bases, with 18 bases between the two germline ends.

The chain combines TRBV11-2 with TRBJ2-7, with a possible D match to TRBD1 (7 bases). The CDR3 is 14 residues long. The germline V and J ends were trimmed by 5 bases and 7 bases, with 18 bases remaining between them. Germline CDR1 and CDR2: SGHAT and FQNNGV. In DNA, the CDR3 is TGTGCCAGCAGCCAGGGGGGAGGTCTGTGGGAGCAGTACTTC. Translated: CASSQGGGLWEQYF.